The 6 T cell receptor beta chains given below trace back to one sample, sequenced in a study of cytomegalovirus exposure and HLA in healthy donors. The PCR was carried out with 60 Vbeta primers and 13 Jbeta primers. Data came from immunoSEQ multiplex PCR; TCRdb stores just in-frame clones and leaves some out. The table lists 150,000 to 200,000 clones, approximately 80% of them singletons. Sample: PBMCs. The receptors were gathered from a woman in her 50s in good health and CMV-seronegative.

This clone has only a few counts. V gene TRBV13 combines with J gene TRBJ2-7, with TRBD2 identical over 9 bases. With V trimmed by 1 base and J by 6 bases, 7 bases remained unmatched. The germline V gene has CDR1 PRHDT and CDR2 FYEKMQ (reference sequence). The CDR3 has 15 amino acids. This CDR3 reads CASSLAGGRAGEQYF. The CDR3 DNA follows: TGTGCCAGCAGCTTAGCTGGCGGGAGGGCCGGCGAGCAGTACTTC.

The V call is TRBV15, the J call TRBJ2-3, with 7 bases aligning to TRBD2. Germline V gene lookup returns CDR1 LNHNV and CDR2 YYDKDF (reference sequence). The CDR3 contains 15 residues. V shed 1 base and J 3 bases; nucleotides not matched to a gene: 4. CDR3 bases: TGTGCCACCAGCAGAGCCCTGGGGGGGACAGATACGCAGTATTTT. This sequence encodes CATSRALGGTDTQYF.

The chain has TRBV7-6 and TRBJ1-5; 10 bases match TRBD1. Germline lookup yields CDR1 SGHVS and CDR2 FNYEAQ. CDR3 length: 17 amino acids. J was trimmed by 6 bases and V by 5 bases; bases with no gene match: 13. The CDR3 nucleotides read TGTGCCAGCAGCCTAAAAAGGGACAGGGGACCTGGTCAGCCCCAGCATTTT. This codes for CASSLKRDRGPGQPQHF.

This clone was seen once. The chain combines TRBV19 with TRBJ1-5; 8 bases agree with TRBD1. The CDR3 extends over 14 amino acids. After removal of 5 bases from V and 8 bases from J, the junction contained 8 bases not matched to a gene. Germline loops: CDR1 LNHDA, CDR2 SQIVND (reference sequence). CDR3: CASSPRTGRKPQHF. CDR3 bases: TGTGCCAGTAGTCCCCGGACAGGGCGTAAGCCCCAGCATTTT.

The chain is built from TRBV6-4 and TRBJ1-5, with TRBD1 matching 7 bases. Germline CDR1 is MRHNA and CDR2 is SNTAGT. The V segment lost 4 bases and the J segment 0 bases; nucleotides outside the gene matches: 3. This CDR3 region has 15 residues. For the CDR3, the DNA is TGTGCCAGCAGTGCTACAGGGGATAGCAATCAGCCCCAGCATTTT. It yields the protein CASSATGDSNQPQHF.

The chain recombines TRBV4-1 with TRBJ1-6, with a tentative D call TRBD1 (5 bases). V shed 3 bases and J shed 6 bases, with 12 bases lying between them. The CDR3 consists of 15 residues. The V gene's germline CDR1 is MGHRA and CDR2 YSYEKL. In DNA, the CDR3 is TGCGCCAGCAGCCAGGAGGGGAGTGGTAATTCACCCCTCCACTTT. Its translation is CASSQEGSGNSPLHF.